These T cell receptor beta chains were read from a single sample in a study of cytomegalovirus exposure and HLA in healthy donors. Assay used: immunoSEQ multiplex PCR; TCRdb lists only in-frame clones, some missing. The top ten hold roughly 1.4% of the sample, which has 180,000 or so clones, about four fifths seen once. The sequencing input was PBMCs. Receptors were obtained from a man between 35 and 55 years old in good health and CMV-seronegative. CDR3s include the opening cysteine and the closing phenylalanine or tryptophan. D genes are given only for firm matches. Expanded clones get a size class; other rows say once, few or many, or leave the size out.

V: TRBV4-3
J: TRBJ2-3
D: NA
size: NA
DNA: TGCGCCAGCAGCCAAGGGGAGACTAGTCGCGATACGCAGTATTTT
CDR3: CASSQGETSRDTQYF

V: TRBV5-1
J: TRBJ1-1
D: NA
size: NA
DNA: TGCGCCAGCAGCTACAAGGGGGTTGGGAACACTGAAGCTTTCTTT
CDR3: CASSYKGVGNTEAFF

V: TRBV11-2
J: TRBJ1-2
D: NA
size: NA
DNA: TGTGCCAGCAGCTTAGGGTCCCTATCCGGTTATGGCTACACCTTC
CDR3: CASSLGSLSGYGYTF

V: TRBV7-9
J: TRBJ2-2
D: TRBD1
size: NA
DNA: TGTGCCAGCATCTCCGGACAGGGGGTCCCCGGGGAGCTGTTTTTT
CDR3: CASISGQGVPGELFF

V: TRBV4-1
J: TRBJ2-3
D: TRBD2
size: NA
DNA: TGCGCCAGCAGCCTATTTAGCGGGGGGGTGGATACGCAGTATTTT
CDR3: CASSLFSGGVDTQYF

V: TRBV27
J: TRBJ2-5
D: TRBD1
size: NA
DNA: TGTGCCAGCAGTCTCCAGACAGGGGGCGTAAAGACCCAGTACTTC
CDR3: CASSLQTGGVKTQYF

V: TRBV30
J: TRBJ2-2
D: TRBD1
size: few
DNA: TGTGCCTGGAGGGGACAGGGCATGGGGGAGCTGTTTTTT
CDR3: CAWRGQGMGELFF

V: TRBV28
J: TRBJ1-5
D: NA
size: NA
DNA: TGTGCCAGCAGACCTCCGGGTAACAATTGGCAGCCCCAGCATTTT
CDR3: CASRPPGNNWQPQHF

V: TRBV28
J: TRBJ2-7
D: NA
size: NA
DNA: TGTGCCAGCAGAACTCAAGGGGGTGTCTACGAGCAGTACTTC
CDR3: CASRTQGGVYEQYF

V: TRBV6-1
J: TRBJ1-5
D: NA
size: NA
DNA: TGTGCCAGCAGTGATTCCAGCCAGGGAGGAGGGGATCAGCCCCAGCATTTT
CDR3: CASSDSSQGGGDQPQHF

V: TRBV28
J: TRBJ1-6
D: TRBD1
size: NA
DNA: TGTGCCAACCGGGACAGGGCCGATAATTCACCCCTCCACTTT
CDR3: CANRDRADNSPLHF

V: TRBV28
J: TRBJ2-1
D: NA
size: few
DNA: TGTGCCAGCAGGGAGGGAAATTCCTACAATGAGCAGTTCTTC
CDR3: CASREGNSYNEQFF

V: TRBV6-5
J: TRBJ2-1
D: NA
size: NA
DNA: TGTGCCAGCAGTTACCGGGGTACCTACAATGAGCAGTTCTTC
CDR3: CASSYRGTYNEQFF

V: TRBV10-1
J: TRBJ1-1
D: NA
size: NA
DNA: TGCGCCAAGGAGTCGGAGAACACTGAAGCTTTCTTT
CDR3: CAKESENTEAFF

V: TRBV5-1
J: TRBJ2-7
D: TRBD1
size: NA
DNA: TGCGCCAGCAGCTTGATGCCCCCGGGACAGGCCGTGGGGGAGCAGTACTTC
CDR3: CASSLMPPGQAVGEQYF

V: TRBV9
J: TRBJ1-3
D: NA
size: NA
DNA: TGTGCCAGCAGCGTGAAGACAGGTGGTGGAAACACCATATATTTT
CDR3: CASSVKTGGGNTIYF

V: TRBV28
J: TRBJ1-2
D: NA
size: NA
DNA: TGTGCCAGCAGTTTGGCGGTCTCTAACTATGGCTACACCTTC
CDR3: CASSLAVSNYGYTF

V: TRBV29-1
J: TRBJ2-1
D: TRBD1
size: NA
DNA: TGCAGCGTTGACCGGGACAGGGGACGCAATGAGCAGTTCTTC
CDR3: CSVDRDRGRNEQFF

V: TRBV27
J: TRBJ2-1
D: TRBD2
size: NA
DNA: TGTGCCAGCAGTTTAGTGACTAGCGGTGACAATGAGCAGTTCTTC
CDR3: CASSLVTSGDNEQFF

V: TRBV28
J: TRBJ2-2
D: NA
size: NA
DNA: TGTGCCAGCAGTCCCGGGACTCCCGGGGCCGGGGAGCTGTTTTTT
CDR3: CASSPGTPGAGELFF

V: TRBV9
J: TRBJ2-1
D: TRBD2
size: NA
DNA: TGTGCCAGCAGCGTACTTTCGGGGGGGTTCTTC
CDR3: CASSVLSGGFF

V: TRBV9
J: TRBJ2-3
D: NA
size: NA
DNA: TGTGCCAGCAGCGTCGACTTACCCTCTAGCACAGATACGCAGTATTTT
CDR3: CASSVDLPSSTDTQYF

V: TRBV7-9
J: TRBJ2-3
D: NA
size: NA
DNA: TGTGCCAGCAGCCCAAGAGGCCCCAGAGATACGCAGTATTTT
CDR3: CASSPRGPRDTQYF

V: TRBV11-2
J: TRBJ2-2
D: NA
size: NA
DNA: TGTGCCAGCAGCTACACGAACACCGGGGAGCTGTTTTTT
CDR3: CASSYTNTGELFF

V: TRBV21-1
J: TRBJ1-2
D: NA
size: NA
DNA: TGTGCCAGCAGCAAAGGGAGGCGGAGCTATGGCTACACCTTC
CDR3: CASSKGRRSYGYTF

V: TRBV5-1
J: TRBJ1-4
D: NA
size: once
DNA: TGCGCCAGCAGCTTGACTCTCAGGGGTGAAAAACTGTTTTTT
CDR3: CASSLTLRGEKLFF

V: TRBV19
J: TRBJ1-1
D: NA
size: few
DNA: TGTGCCAGTACTAAAGGGGATCGTAACACTGAAGCTTTCTTT
CDR3: CASTKGDRNTEAFF

V: TRBV6-1
J: TRBJ1-1
D: TRBD1
size: NA
DNA: TGTGCCAGCAGTACTACAGGGGGTGTATACACTGAAGCTTTCTTT
CDR3: CASSTTGGVYTEAFF

V: TRBV5-1
J: TRBJ1-4
D: TRBD1
size: NA
DNA: TGCGCCAGCGGCCGGGTGGGACAGGGTAATGAAAAACTGTTTTTT
CDR3: CASGRVGQGNEKLFF

V: TRBV28
J: TRBJ1-2
D: NA
size: NA
DNA: TGTGCCAGCAGCTTGACAGGCCGAAGAGGCTACACCTTC
CDR3: CASSLTGRRGYTF

V: TRBV11-2
J: TRBJ2-5
D: NA
size: NA
DNA: TGTGCCAGCAGCTCTGGGCTCCAAGAGACCCAGTACTTC
CDR3: CASSSGLQETQYF